This T cell receptor beta chain was found in a study of cytomegalovirus exposure and HLA in healthy donors. PCR amplification relied on 60 Vbeta primers (plus 13 Jbeta primers). Profiling relied on immunoSEQ multiplex PCR, and the TCRdb table lists in-frame clones only, not all of them. The repertoire holds 200,000 or so clones, 75% to 90% seen once, with over 1% in the top ten. CDR1 and CDR2 from the germline V gene are SGHDT and YYEEEE. The ends lost 1 base at V and 0 bases at J; junction bases unmatched: 9. CDR3 size: 18 residues. This TCR came from a man in his thirties or forties in good health and CMV-seronegative. J is TRBJ2-7 and V is TRBV5-6, with TRBD2 identical over 11 bases. What was sequenced was PBMCs. Here the CDR3 DNA reads TGTGCCAGCAGCTTGAAGGGTAGCGGGAGGGCCGCCTCCTACGAGCAGTACTTC. The encoded protein is CASSLKGSGRAASYEQYF. Full variable domain (remainder filled in from reference TRBV5-6 and TRBJ2-7): DAGVTQSPTHLIKTRGQQVTLRCSPKSGHDTVSWYQQALGQGPQFIFQYYEEEERQRGNFPDRFSGHQFPNYSSELNVNALLLGDSALYLCASSLKGSGRAASYEQYFGPGTRLTVT.